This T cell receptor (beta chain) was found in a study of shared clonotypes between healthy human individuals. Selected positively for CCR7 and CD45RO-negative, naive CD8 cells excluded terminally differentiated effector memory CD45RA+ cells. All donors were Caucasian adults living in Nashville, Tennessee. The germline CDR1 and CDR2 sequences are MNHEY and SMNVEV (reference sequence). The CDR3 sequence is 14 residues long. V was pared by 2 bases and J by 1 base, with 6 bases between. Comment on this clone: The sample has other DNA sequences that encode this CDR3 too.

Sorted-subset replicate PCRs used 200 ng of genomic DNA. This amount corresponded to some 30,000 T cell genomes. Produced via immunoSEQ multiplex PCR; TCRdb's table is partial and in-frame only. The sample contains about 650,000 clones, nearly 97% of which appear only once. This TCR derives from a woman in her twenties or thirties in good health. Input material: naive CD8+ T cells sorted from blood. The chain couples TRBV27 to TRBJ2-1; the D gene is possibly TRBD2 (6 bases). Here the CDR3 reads CASSLAGSYNEQFF. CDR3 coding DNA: TGTGCCAGCAGTTTAGCGGGGTCCTACAATGAGCAGTTCTTC.